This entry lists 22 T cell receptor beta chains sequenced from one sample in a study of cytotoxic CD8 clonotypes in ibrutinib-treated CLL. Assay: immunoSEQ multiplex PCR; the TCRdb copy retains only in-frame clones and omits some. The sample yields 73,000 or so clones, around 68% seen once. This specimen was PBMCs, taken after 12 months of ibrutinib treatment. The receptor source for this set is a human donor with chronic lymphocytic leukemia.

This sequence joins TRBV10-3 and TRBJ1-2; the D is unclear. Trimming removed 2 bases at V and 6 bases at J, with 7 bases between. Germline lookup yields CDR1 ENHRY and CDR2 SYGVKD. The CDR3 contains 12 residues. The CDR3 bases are TGTGCCATCAGTGAGGACCGGGATGGCTACACCTTC. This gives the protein CAISEDRDGYTF.

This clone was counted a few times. CDR3 DNA sequence: TGCAGCGTTGCAGGGGAAGAAAAACTGTTTTTT. This encodes CSVAGEEKLFF. This sequence joins TRBV29-1 and TRBJ1-4; TRBD1 might be the D (6 bases). CDR1 SQVTM and CDR2 ANQGSEA come from the germline V gene. Trimming removed 4 bases from V and 8 bases from J, with 8 bases in between. The CDR3 contains 11 residues.

CDR3 sequence: CASSLSGGGSTEAFF. DNA for the CDR3: TGTGCCAGCAGCTTATCGGGGGGTGGAAGCACTGAAGCTTTCTTT. V usage is TRBV7-2 and J usage is TRBJ1-1; maybe TRBD1 (5 bases). The CDR3 sequence is 15 residues long. Trimming pared 2 bases from V and 4 bases from J, leaving 14 bases between. The V gene's germline CDR1 is SGHTA and CDR2 FQGNSA.

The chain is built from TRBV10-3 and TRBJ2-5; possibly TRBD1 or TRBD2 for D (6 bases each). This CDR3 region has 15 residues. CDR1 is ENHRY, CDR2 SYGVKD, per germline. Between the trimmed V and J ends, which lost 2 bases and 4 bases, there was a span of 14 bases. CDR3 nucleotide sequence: TGTGCCATCAGTGAGATGGGGGGCCGGCGAGAGACCCAGTACTTC. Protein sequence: CAISEMGGRRETQYF.

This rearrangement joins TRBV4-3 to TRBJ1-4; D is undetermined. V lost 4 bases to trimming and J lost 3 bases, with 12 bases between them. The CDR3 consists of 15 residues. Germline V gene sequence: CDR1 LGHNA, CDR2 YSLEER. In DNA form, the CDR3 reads TGCGCCAGCAGCCCAACACAGCTCCCTAATGAAAAACTGTTTTTT. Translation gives CASSPTQLPNEKLFF.

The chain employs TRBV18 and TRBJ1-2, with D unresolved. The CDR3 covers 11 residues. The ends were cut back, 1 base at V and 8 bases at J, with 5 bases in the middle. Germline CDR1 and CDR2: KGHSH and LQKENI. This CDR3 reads CASSPQSGYTF. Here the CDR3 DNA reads TGTGCCAGCTCACCACAATCCGGCTACACCTTC.

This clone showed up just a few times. The CDR3 loop reads CASSPRVNTGELFF. CDR3 nucleotide sequence: TGTGCCAGCAGTCCCAGGGTGAACACCGGGGAGCTGTTTTTT. The chain joins TRBV25-1 to TRBJ2-2, with TRBD1 as a possible D gene (5 bases). Germline CDR1 is MGHDK and CDR2 is SYGVNS. V lost 5 bases and J 1 base, leaving 8 bases between the germline ends. The CDR3 consists of 14 residues.

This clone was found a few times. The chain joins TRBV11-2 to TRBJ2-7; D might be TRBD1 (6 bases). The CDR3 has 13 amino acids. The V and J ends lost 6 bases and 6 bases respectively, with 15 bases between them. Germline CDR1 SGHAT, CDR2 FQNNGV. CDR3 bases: TGTGCCAGCAGTGACCGACAGGCCCGCGAGCAGTACTTC. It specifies CASSDRQAREQYF.

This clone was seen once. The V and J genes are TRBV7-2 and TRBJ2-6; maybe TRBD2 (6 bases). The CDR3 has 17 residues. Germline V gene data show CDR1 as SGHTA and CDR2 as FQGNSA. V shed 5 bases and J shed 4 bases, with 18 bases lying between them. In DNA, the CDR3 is TGTGCCAGCAGCCCGATGGTCGGGACTGCGGGGGCCAACGTCCTGACTTTC. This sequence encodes CASSPMVGTAGANVLTF.

CDR3: CASSLGQVNEQFF. The CDR3 DNA reads as TGTGCCAGCAGTTTAGGGCAGGTGAATGAGCAGTTCTTC. The chain employs TRBV28 and TRBJ2-1; no clear D. V gave up 2 bases and J gave up 7 bases, with 9 bases separating them. CDR1 is MDHEN, CDR2 SYDVKM, per germline. The CDR3 extends over 13 amino acids.

CDR3: CAISLTTDTQYF. CDR3 sequence (DNA): TGTGCCATCAGCCTTACCACAGATACGCAGTATTTT. V gene TRBV10-3 combines with J gene TRBJ2-3, with D unresolved. The V gene lost 6 bases and the J gene lost 2 bases, with 6 bases spanning the gap. Germline loops: CDR1 ENHRY, CDR2 SYGVKD. This CDR3 has 12 amino acids.

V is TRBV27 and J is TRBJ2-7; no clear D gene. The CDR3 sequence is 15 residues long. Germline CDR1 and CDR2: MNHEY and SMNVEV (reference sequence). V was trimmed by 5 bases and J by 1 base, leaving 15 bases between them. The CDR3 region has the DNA TGTGCCAGCAGTCCACTAATTGGCAGATCCTACGAGCAGTACTTC. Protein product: CASSPLIGRSYEQYF.

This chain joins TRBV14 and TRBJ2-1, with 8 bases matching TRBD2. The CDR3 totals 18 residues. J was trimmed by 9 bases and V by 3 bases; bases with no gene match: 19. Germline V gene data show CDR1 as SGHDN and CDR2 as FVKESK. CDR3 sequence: CASSHQGTNGGALSEQFF. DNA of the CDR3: TGTGCCAGCAGCCACCAAGGGACAAACGGGGGGGCCTTATCTGAGCAGTTCTTC.

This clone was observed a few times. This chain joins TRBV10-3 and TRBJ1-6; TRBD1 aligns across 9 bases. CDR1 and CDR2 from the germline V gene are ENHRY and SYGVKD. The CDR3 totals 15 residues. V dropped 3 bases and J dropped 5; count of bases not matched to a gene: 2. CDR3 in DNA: TGTGCCATCAGTGATACAGGGGGCCATAATTCACCCCTCCACTTT. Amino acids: CAISDTGGHNSPLHF.

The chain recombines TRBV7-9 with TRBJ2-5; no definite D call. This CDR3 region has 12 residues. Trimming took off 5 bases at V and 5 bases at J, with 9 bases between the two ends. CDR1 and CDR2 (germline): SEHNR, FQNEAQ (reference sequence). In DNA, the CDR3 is TGTGCCAGCAGCCCGTTCTCGGAGACCCAGTACTTC. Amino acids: CASSPFSETQYF. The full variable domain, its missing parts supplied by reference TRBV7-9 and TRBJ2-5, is DTGVSQNPRHKITKRGQNVTFRCDPISEHNRLYWYRQTLGQGPEFLTYFQNEAQLEKSRLLSDRFSAERPKGSFSTLEIQRTEQGDSAMYLCASSPFSETQYFGPGTRLLVL.

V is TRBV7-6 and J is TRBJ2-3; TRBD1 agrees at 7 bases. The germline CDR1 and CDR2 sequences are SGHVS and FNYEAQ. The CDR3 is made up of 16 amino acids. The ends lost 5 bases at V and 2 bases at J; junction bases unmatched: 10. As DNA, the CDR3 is TGTGCCAGCAGCGAGACAGGGCGGTCGGACACAGATACGCAGTATTTT. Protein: CASSETGRSDTDTQYF.

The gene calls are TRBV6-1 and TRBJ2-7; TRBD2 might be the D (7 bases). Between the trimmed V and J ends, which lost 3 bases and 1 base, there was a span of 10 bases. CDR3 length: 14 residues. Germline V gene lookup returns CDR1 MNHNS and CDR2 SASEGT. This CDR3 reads CASSDGGASYEQYF. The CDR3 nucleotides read TGTGCCAGCAGTGATGGGGGGGCTTCCTACGAGCAGTACTTC.

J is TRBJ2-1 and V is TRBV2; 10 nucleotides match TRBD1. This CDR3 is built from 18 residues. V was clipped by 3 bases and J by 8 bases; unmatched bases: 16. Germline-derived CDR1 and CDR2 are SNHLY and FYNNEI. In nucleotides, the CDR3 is TGTGCCAGCAGTGACTATGTTTTCGGGACAGGGGCGATAGATGAGCAGTTCTTC. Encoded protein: CASSDYVFGTGAIDEQFF.

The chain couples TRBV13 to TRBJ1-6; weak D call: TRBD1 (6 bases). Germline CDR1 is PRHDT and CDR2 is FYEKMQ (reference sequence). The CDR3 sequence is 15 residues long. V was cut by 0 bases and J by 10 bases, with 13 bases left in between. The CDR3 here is CASSLGRGGFSPLHF. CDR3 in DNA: TGTGCCAGCAGCTTAGGCCGTGGGGGCTTCTCACCCCTCCACTTT.

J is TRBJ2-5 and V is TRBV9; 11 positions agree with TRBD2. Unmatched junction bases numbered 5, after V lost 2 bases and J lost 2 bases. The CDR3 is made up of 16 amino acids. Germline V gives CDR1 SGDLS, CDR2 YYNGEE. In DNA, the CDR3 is TGTGCCAGCAGCGTCCAAACTAGCGGGGGTCAAGAGACCCAGTACTTC. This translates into CASSVQTSGGQETQYF.

CDR3 region: CASSQGWRGGETQYF. The CDR3 DNA follows: TGCGCCAGCAGCCAAGGGTGGCGCGGGGGGGAGACCCAGTACTTC. The chain couples TRBV4-3 to TRBJ2-5, with 8 bases identical to TRBD2. V shed 1 base, J shed 5 bases, and the junction held 6 bases outside the gene matches. Germline-derived CDR1 and CDR2 are LGHNA and YSLEER. The CDR3 is 15 residues long.

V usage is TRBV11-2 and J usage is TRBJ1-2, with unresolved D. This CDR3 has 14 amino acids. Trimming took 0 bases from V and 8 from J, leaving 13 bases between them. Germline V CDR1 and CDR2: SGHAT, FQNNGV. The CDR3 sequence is CASSLDSGIGGYTF. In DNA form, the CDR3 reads TGTGCCAGCAGCTTAGATAGTGGGATCGGCGGCTACACCTTC.